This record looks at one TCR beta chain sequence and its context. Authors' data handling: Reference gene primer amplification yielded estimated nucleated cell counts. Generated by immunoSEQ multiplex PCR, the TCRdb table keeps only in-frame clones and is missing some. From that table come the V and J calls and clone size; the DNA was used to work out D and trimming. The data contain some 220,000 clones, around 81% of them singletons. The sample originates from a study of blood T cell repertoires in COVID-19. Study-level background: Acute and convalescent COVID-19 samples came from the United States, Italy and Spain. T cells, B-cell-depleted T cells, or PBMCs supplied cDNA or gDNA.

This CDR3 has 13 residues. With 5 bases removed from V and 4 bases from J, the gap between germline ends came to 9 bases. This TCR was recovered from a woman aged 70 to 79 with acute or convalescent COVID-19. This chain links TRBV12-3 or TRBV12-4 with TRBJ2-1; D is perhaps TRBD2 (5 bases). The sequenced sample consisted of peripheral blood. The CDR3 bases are TGTGCCAGCAGTCCGGGATATTACAATGAGCAGTTCTTC. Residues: CASSPGYYNEQFF.